This T cell receptor (beta chain) was obtained from a study of blood T cell repertoires in COVID-19. Study-level background: PBMCs, B-cell-depleted T cells, or T cells provided the cDNA or gDNA that made up the material.

This clone was counted between two and nine times. Using immunoSEQ multiplex PCR, the repertoire was profiled, and TCRdb retains in-frame clones only, with some absent. The sample contains approximately 70,000 clones, approximately 80% of which appear only once. Per the germline V gene, CDR1 is MDHEN and CDR2 is SYDVKM. V lost 6 bases and J lost 3, with 15 bases in between. The CDR3 length is 14 residues. V usage is TRBV28 and J usage is TRBJ2-7, with D tentatively TRBD1 (8 bases). This TCR was recovered from a woman in her 70s with acute or convalescent COVID-19. Sequenced material: peripheral blood. This CDR3 is CASRTTGGGYEQYF. The DNA for the CDR3 is TGTGCCAGCAGAACAACAGGGGGGGGCTACGAGCAGTACTTC.